This is a list of T cell receptor beta chains from one sample in a study of PD-L1 blockade in urothelial cancer. Clones were read by immunoSEQ multiplex PCR, and TCRdb kept only the in-frame ones, dropping some. This table holds 70,000 to 90,000 clones, more than 75% found once. The sample here was PBMCs, taken around atezolizumab (anti-PD-L1) treatment. All receptors come from a man in his sixties with urothelial cancer. Each CDR3 is given with its conserved first and last residue. Fields, in order: clone size, V gene, CDR3 length, CDR3 protein. Rows may omit the clone size; those that give it use once, few, many or a size class.

clone size: once; V gene: TRBV9; CDR3 length: 14; CDR3 protein: CASSRGQGGAEAFF
clone size: NA; V gene: TRBV9; CDR3 length: 15; CDR3 protein: CASSASGGTTDTQYF
clone size: NA; V gene: TRBV9; CDR3 length: 12; CDR3 protein: CASSVVGRGYTF
clone size: NA; V gene: TRBV19; CDR3 length: 14; CDR3 protein: CASSIQGSNQPQHF
clone size: NA; V gene: TRBV27; CDR3 length: 17; CDR3 protein: CASNRLTSGGGSSEQYF
clone size: NA; V gene: TRBV7-9; CDR3 length: 16; CDR3 protein: CASSSTIFTNTGELFF
clone size: once; V gene: TRBV28; CDR3 length: 12; CDR3 protein: CATQGSGNTIYF
clone size: once; V gene: TRBV9; CDR3 length: 15; CDR3 protein: CASSPRPAALDEQFF
clone size: NA; V gene: TRBV19; CDR3 length: 16; CDR3 protein: CASSLQGFPLNTEAFF
clone size: NA; V gene: TRBV7-2; CDR3 length: 14; CDR3 protein: CASSAQSKGAEAFF
clone size: NA; V gene: TRBV28; CDR3 length: 14; CDR3 protein: CASRRLGGHQPQHF
clone size: NA; V gene: TRBV5-6; CDR3 length: 15; CDR3 protein: CASSSRDTGNYGYTF
clone size: NA; V gene: TRBV18; CDR3 length: 16; CDR3 protein: CASSTQGHGNTGELFF
clone size: NA; V gene: TRBV6-5; CDR3 length: 14; CDR3 protein: CASSRGSNTGELFF
clone size: NA; V gene: TRBV15; CDR3 length: 14; CDR3 protein: CATSPRVGQETQYF
clone size: NA; V gene: TRBV5-6; CDR3 length: 14; CDR3 protein: CASSDGQGIYEQYF
clone size: NA; V gene: TRBV6-6; CDR3 length: 16; CDR3 protein: CASSFPGPSGPLEQYF
clone size: NA; V gene: TRBV18; CDR3 length: 17; CDR3 protein: CASSPRTWGPPSETQYF
clone size: few; V gene: TRBV11-3; CDR3 length: 15; CDR3 protein: CASSLETASYNEQFF
clone size: NA; V gene: TRBV5-1; CDR3 length: 17; CDR3 protein: CASSFRVAGVRTDTQYF
clone size: NA; V gene: TRBV28; CDR3 length: 16; CDR3 protein: CASSPTDRVGPSEQFF
clone size: once; V gene: TRBV28; CDR3 length: 14; CDR3 protein: CASSLGQVNQPQHF
clone size: once; V gene: TRBV9; CDR3 length: 15; CDR3 protein: CASRVTGAMNTEAFF
clone size: NA; V gene: TRBV10-3; CDR3 length: 16; CDR3 protein: CAISAWGGIMRDTQYF
clone size: once; V gene: TRBV28; CDR3 length: 14; CDR3 protein: CASTPVRDTSSYTF
clone size: NA; V gene: TRBV7-3; CDR3 length: 16; CDR3 protein: CASRPEPGLLTGELFF
clone size: NA; V gene: TRBV4-2; CDR3 length: 17; CDR3 protein: CASSQGFTGGRQETQYF
clone size: NA; V gene: TRBV28; CDR3 length: 14; CDR3 protein: CASSRASGRNEQFF
clone size: NA; V gene: TRBV28; CDR3 length: 15; CDR3 protein: CASSFRGLYRNEQFF
clone size: NA; V gene: TRBV4-1; CDR3 length: 18; CDR3 protein: CASSQGRGLAPALDTQYF
clone size: NA; V gene: TRBV5-6; CDR3 length: 15; CDR3 protein: CASSPGTFNTGELFF
clone size: NA; V gene: TRBV9; CDR3 length: 17; CDR3 protein: CASSVGVWGPFGNTIYF
clone size: NA; V gene: TRBV11-2; CDR3 length: 13; CDR3 protein: CASSFRVQEEQYF
clone size: NA; V gene: TRBV6-5; CDR3 length: 13; CDR3 protein: CASSYGTPYEQYF
clone size: once; V gene: TRBV27; CDR3 length: 18; CDR3 protein: CASSLSWRLRGRTGELFF
clone size: NA; V gene: TRBV7-2; CDR3 length: 15; CDR3 protein: CASSLSQVRTDTQYF
clone size: NA; V gene: TRBV6-5; CDR3 length: 14; CDR3 protein: CASRRRDGSYEQYF
clone size: once; V gene: TRBV27; CDR3 length: 13; CDR3 protein: CASSLSRGDGYTF
clone size: NA; V gene: TRBV20-1; CDR3 length: 11; CDR3 protein: CSARRDNEQFF
clone size: NA; V gene: TRBV7-9; CDR3 length: 16; CDR3 protein: CASSVGAGLVKNIQYF
clone size: NA; V gene: TRBV6-5; CDR3 length: 16; CDR3 protein: CASSYSSGTGVYEQYF